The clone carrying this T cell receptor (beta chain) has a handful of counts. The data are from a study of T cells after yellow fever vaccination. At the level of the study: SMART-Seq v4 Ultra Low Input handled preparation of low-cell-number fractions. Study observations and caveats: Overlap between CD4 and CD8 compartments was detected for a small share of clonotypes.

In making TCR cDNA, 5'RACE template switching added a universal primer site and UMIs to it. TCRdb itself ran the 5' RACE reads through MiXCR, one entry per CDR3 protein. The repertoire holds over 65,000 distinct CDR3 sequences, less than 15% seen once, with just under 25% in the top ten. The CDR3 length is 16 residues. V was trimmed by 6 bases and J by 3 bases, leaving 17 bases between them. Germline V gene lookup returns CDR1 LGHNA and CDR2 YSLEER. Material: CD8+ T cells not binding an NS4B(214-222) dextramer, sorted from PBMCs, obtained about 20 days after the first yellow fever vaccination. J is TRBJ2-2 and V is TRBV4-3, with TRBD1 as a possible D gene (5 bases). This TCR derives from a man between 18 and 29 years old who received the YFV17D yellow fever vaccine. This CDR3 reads CASSRNQGLYTGELFF. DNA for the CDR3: TGCGCCAGCAGTCGCAATCAGGGCCTTTACACCGGGGAGCTGTTTTTT.